The 32 T cell receptor beta chains in this list originate from one sample, sequenced in a study of early T cells in non-severe SARS-CoV-2 infection. MiXCR, applied by TCRdb to the 5' RACE reads, yields one record per CDR3 protein. The repertoire holds approximately 56,000 distinct CDR3 sequences, with approximately 10% as singletons. The sample comprised whole blood. Receptors originate from an adult who was a healthcare worker with PCR-confirmed SARS-CoV-2 infection or an uninfected control (not recorded which).

The genes are TRBV29-1 and TRBJ2-1, with D hard to call. CDR1 and CDR2 (germline): SQVTM, ANQGSEA. Trimming shortened V by 3 bases and J by 0 bases, and 9 bases separated the two germline ends. This CDR3 contains 14 residues. The CDR3 bases are TGCAGCGTTGAGGGCGCCAGCTCCTACAATGAGCAGTTCTTC. Residues: CSVEGASSYNEQFF.

In its sample, this clonotype was seen many times. The chain has TRBV5-4 and TRBJ2-1; TRBD2 aligns across 10 bases. J was trimmed by 6 bases and V by 0 bases; bases with no gene match: 3. The germline V gene has CDR1 SGHNT and CDR2 YYREEE (reference sequence). The length of the CDR3 is 15 residues. This CDR3 is CASSLGLAGANEQFF. CDR3 nucleotides: TGTGCCAGCAGCTTGGGGCTAGCGGGGGCCAATGAGCAGTTCTTC.

This clonotype was found many times. This chain links TRBV19 with TRBJ2-1, with TRBD2 matching over 7 bases. The CDR3 spans 16 residues. The junction had 12 bases not matched to a gene; V was cut back by 6 bases and J by 4 bases. In germline, CDR1 is LNHDA, CDR2 SQIVND (reference sequence). This chain's CDR3 is CASSSVAGDLYNEQFF. The CDR3 DNA reads as TGTGCCAGTAGCTCCGTGGCGGGGGACCTATACAATGAGCAGTTCTTC. Full variable domain (rest looked up from reference TRBV19 and TRBJ2-1): DGGITQSPKYLFRKEGQNVTLSCEQNLNHDAMYWYRQDPGQGLRLIYYSQIVNDFQKGDIAEGYSVSREKKESFPLTVTSAQKNPTAFYLCASSSVAGDLYNEQFFGPGTRLTVL.

Ten or more counts support this clonotype. The chain combines TRBV7-8 with TRBJ2-2, with D possibly matching TRBD2 (6 bases). Trimming removed 3 bases from V and 5 bases from J, with 13 bases in between. The CDR3 spans 15 residues. Germline CDR1 and CDR2: SGHVS and FQNEAQ. CDR3 region: CASSLVAEVTGELFF. DNA for the CDR3: TGTGCCAGCAGCTTGGTAGCGGAGGTAACCGGGGAGCTGTTTTTT.

Worth noting for this clonotype: A read error may produce the germline difference seen at one junction end. The chain uses TRBV12-3 or TRBV12-4 and TRBJ2-6, with unresolved D. The CDR3 is 17 residues long. The CDR3 spells CASSLSTGPSVANVLTF. The CDR3 DNA follows: TGTGCCAGCAGTTTATCCACTGGTCCGTCTGTGGCCAACGTCCTGACTTTC.

This clonotype was recorded many times. The chain couples TRBV19 to TRBJ1-5; the match to TRBD1 covers 11 bases. Germline lookup yields CDR1 LNHDA and CDR2 SQIVND (reference sequence). J lost 6 bases, V lost 5 bases, and 9 bases had no gene match. This CDR3 spans 16 amino acids. The CDR3, as DNA: TGTGCCAGTAGTCTCCGCGGACAGGGGGCAACTCAGCCCCAGCATTTT. As protein: CASSLRGQGATQPQHF.

This chain joins TRBV6-5 and TRBJ2-1; D ambiguous. Trimming took 2 bases from V and 8 from J, leaving 10 bases between them. Germline CDR1 reads MNHEY; CDR2 reads SVGAGI. The CDR3 is 13 amino acids. For the CDR3, the DNA is TGTGCCAGCAGTTACCGGGCTGGCGATGAGCAGTTCTTC. It is translated as CASSYRAGDEQFF.

V usage is TRBV5-1 and J usage is TRBJ1-1, with 7 positions matching TRBD1. Trimming took 4 bases from V and 5 from J; bases not matched to a gene: 11. The CDR3 extends over 15 amino acids. Per germline, CDR1 SGHRS and CDR2 YFSETQ. CDR3 in amino acids: CASSRRGPLETEAFF. The CDR3 coding sequence is TGCGCCAGCAGCCGGAGGGGGCCTTTGGAGACTGAAGCTTTCTTT.

This clonotype was detected many times. The chain couples TRBV12-3 or TRBV12-4 to TRBJ1-4, with D hard to call. CDR3 length: 11 amino acids. The germline V and J ends were trimmed by 6 bases and 5 bases, with 4 bases remaining between them. CDR3 nucleotide sequence: TGTGCCAGCAGGTGGAATGAAAAACTGTTTTTT. This translates into CASRWNEKLFF.

This clonotype was seen repeatedly, ten times or more. The chain combines TRBV7-9 with TRBJ1-5, with D hard to call. Trimming pared 5 bases from V and 1 base from J, leaving 3 bases between. The CDR3 has 12 residues. Germline-derived CDR1 and CDR2 are SEHNR and FQNEAQ (reference sequence). CDR3 sequence reads: CASSLSNQPQHF. The CDR3 DNA is TGTGCCAGCAGCCTCAGCAATCAGCCCCAGCATTTT.

The rearrangement links TRBV2 to TRBJ1-1; no clear D. This CDR3 contains 14 residues. Trimming removed 1 base from V and 9 bases from J, with 15 bases in between. Germline CDR1 and CDR2: SNHLY and FYNNEI. The CDR3 protein is CASSEGLRGLKAFF. The CDR3 bases are TGTGCCAGCAGTGAAGGGTTGCGGGGTCTGAAAGCTTTCTTT.

The rearrangement links TRBV6-2 or TRBV6-3 to TRBJ2-6; a weak D match, TRBD1 (5 bases). V shed 4 bases and J shed 0 bases, with 19 bases lying between them. The germline CDR1 and CDR2 sequences are MNHEY and SVGEGT. The CDR3 is 19 amino acids. The CDR3, as DNA: TGTGCCAGCAGTTTGAGGACACCGAGCTTGTTCTCTGGGGCCAACGTCCTGACTTTC. Translated: CASSLRTPSLFSGANVLTF.

As to this clonotype: A much larger clone lies a single base off, so this may be a read error. The chain is built from TRBV2 and TRBJ2-4; D uncertain. From germline, CDR1 is SNHLY and CDR2 FYNNEI. There are 16 residues in the CDR3. Between the trimmed V and J ends, which lost 1 base and 5 bases, there was a span of 15 bases. Written as DNA, the CDR3 is TGTGCCAGCAGTGAAGGAGAATCCCAAAGGCAAAACATTCAGTACTTC. Translating it yields CASSEGESQRQNIQYF.

This clonotype was recorded many times. The chain uses TRBV10-3 and TRBJ2-2; D gene uncertain. This CDR3 region has 14 residues. The V gene's germline CDR1 is ENHRY and CDR2 SYGVKD. V gave up 3 bases and J gave up 0 bases, with 5 bases separating them. This chain's CDR3 is CAISEGANTGELFF. In nucleotides, the CDR3 is TGTGCCATCAGTGAAGGCGCGAACACCGGGGAGCTGTTTTTT.

This sequence joins TRBV28 and TRBJ1-1; D is ambiguous. This CDR3 has 13 amino acids. The V end lost 6 bases, the J end lost 7 bases, and 15 bases lay between the germline ends. CDR1 is MDHEN and CDR2 is SYDVKM in the germline V gene. CDR3 sequence reads: CASRVAVIDEAFF. CDR3 in DNA: TGTGCCAGCAGGGTCGCAGTTATTGATGAAGCTTTCTTT. Using reference TRBV28 and TRBJ1-1 for the parts outside the CDR3, the full variable domain is DVKVTQSSRYLVKRTGEKVFLECVQDMDHENMFWYRQDPGLGLRLIYFSYDVKMKEKGDIPEGYSVSREKKERFSLILESASTNQTSMYLCASRVAVIDEAFFGQGTRLTVV.

This clonotype turned up a few times. The V gene is TRBV10-3, the J gene TRBJ2-7; weak D call: TRBD2 (5 bases). V was clipped by 6 bases and J by 3 bases, with 9 bases between them. This CDR3 region has 12 residues. In germline, CDR1 is ENHRY, CDR2 SYGVKD. CDR3 sequence reads: CAISEGGYEQYF. The CDR3 DNA is TGTGCCATCAGCGAGGGTGGCTACGAGCAGTACTTC.

As concerns this clonotype: A read error is possible here, since a much larger clone lies one base away. V is TRBV6-2 or TRBV6-3 and J is TRBJ2-1, with D maybe TRBD1 (6 bases). This CDR3 comprises 16 residues. Germline-derived CDR1 and CDR2 are MNHEY and SVGEGT. DNA for the CDR3: TGTGTCAGCAGTTATTCGAGGGGGATTCAGACCAATGAGCAGTTCTTC. This encodes CVSSYSRGIQTNEQFF.

This clonotype was observed a few times. The V call is TRBV29-1, the J call TRBJ2-2, with 11 positions matching TRBD1. The ends lost 5 bases at V and 4 bases at J; junction bases unmatched: 9. The length of the CDR3 is 16 residues. Germline loops: CDR1 SQVTM, CDR2 ANQGSEA. CDR3 loop: CSVYYRDRGATGELFF. CDR3 in DNA: TGCAGCGTTTATTATAGGGACAGGGGGGCCACCGGGGAGCTGTTTTTT.

The genes are TRBV6-5 and TRBJ1-1; no clear D. The V end lost 5 bases, the J end lost 4 bases, and 11 bases lay between the germline ends. Germline V gene sequence: CDR1 MNHEY, CDR2 SVGAGI. This CDR3 contains 13 residues. The CDR3 loop reads CASSNEETTEAFF. CDR3 DNA: TGTGCCAGCAGTAACGAGGAGACCACTGAAGCTTTCTTT.

This clonotype was seen ten or more times. Written as DNA, the CDR3 is TGTGCCACCAGCAGAGATCGGCGGGACTCCTACAATGAGCAGTTCTTC. Encoded protein: CATSRDRRDSYNEQFF. The rearrangement joins TRBV15 to TRBJ2-1, with D possibly TRBD2 on 6 matching bases. Germline V gives CDR1 LNHNV, CDR2 YYDKDF (reference sequence). This CDR3 comprises 16 residues. V was clipped by 0 bases and J by 0 bases, with 9 bases between them.

The chain couples TRBV28 to TRBJ2-1; 7 nucleotides match TRBD2. The CDR3 is 14 residues long. The trim removed 5 bases at V and 12 bases at J, leaving 13 bases unmatched. The germline CDR1 and CDR2 sequences are MDHEN and SYDVKM. The CDR3 DNA follows: TGTGCCAGCAGTCCGGGACTACCTTTTCAGGGGCAGTTCTTC. This sequence encodes CASSPGLPFQGQFF.

For this clonotype: At one of its ends the junction is not consistent with the germline gene, which may arise from a read error. The chain employs TRBV29-1 and TRBJ2-3; D is uncertain. The germline V gene has CDR1 SQVTM and CDR2 ANQGSEA. The CDR3 loop spans 15 amino acids. The CDR3, as DNA: TGCAGCGTTGAGTACGCGGAGACCCCCACAGATATGCAGTATTTT. As protein: CSVEYAETPTDMQYF.

The table lists this clonotype with many counts. The chain is built from TRBV20-1 and TRBJ2-7; 10 bases line up with TRBD2. The CDR3 is 12 amino acids. Unmatched junction bases numbered 2, after V lost 6 bases and J lost 3 bases. CDR1 is DFQATT and CDR2 is SNEGSKA in the germline V gene (reference sequence). CDR3 residues: CSARLAGYEQYF. DNA for the CDR3: TGCAGTGCCCGACTAGCGGGCTACGAGCAGTACTTC.

This clonotype was found many times. The CDR3 DNA reads TGTGCCAGCAGCCCACGCAAGGGACTAGCGGGAGCCCCAGATACGCAGTATTTT. As protein: CASSPRKGLAGAPDTQYF. The chain employs TRBV4-2 and TRBJ2-3; 14 bases are shared with TRBD2. The CDR3 consists of 18 residues. After removal of 4 bases from V and 4 bases from J, the junction contained 10 bases not matched to a gene. The germline V gene encodes CDR1 LGHNA and CDR2 YNFKEQ.

This clonotype was detected ten times or more. The chain employs TRBV9 and TRBJ2-3; D unclear. CDR3 length: 16 residues. V was pared by 4 bases and J by 2 bases, with 17 bases between. Germline values: CDR1 SGDLS, CDR2 YYNGEE. CDR3: CASSHGRNPLTDTQYF. The DNA of the CDR3 is TGTGCCAGCAGCCACGGACGGAATCCTCTCACAGATACGCAGTATTTT. The full variable domain, in which reference TRBV9 and TRBJ2-3 provide the parts outside the CDR3, is DSGVTQTPKHLITATGQRVTLRCSPRSGDLSVYWYQQSLDQGLQFLIQYYNGEERAKGNILERFSAQQFPDLHSELNLSSLELGDSALYFCASSHGRNPLTDTQYFGPGTRLTVL.

Many counts were recorded for this clonotype. The V call is TRBV20-1, the J call TRBJ1-2, with 11 bases identical to TRBD1. This CDR3 comprises 16 residues. Trimming at V came to 5 bases and at J to 6 bases, leaving 14 bases not matched to a gene. Per the germline V gene, CDR1 is DFQATT and CDR2 is SNEGSKA (reference sequence). CDR3 in DNA: TGCAGTGCTTCCCTCAATTTGGACAGGGGGCAGGATGGCTACACCTTC. Amino acid sequence: CSASLNLDRGQDGYTF.

The chain employs TRBV18 and TRBJ2-7; possibly TRBD1 for D (5 bases). With 2 bases removed from V and 2 bases from J, the gap between germline ends came to 7 bases. This CDR3 has 13 amino acids. CDR1 is KGHSH and CDR2 is LQKENI in the germline V gene. The CDR3 region has the DNA TGTGCCAGCTCACCAGGACAAACCTACGAGCAGTACTTC. Its translation: CASSPGQTYEQYF.

Only a few counts were recorded for this clonotype. CDR3 residues: CASRPGQTTPYEQYF. The CDR3 DNA reads as TGTGCCAGCAGACCCGGACAGACGACCCCCTACGAGCAGTACTTC. This chain uses TRBV28 with TRBJ2-7; perhaps TRBD1 as D (6 bases). Germline assignment: CDR1 MDHEN and CDR2 SYDVKM. There are 15 residues in the CDR3. V lost 6 bases to trimming and J lost 2 bases, with 17 bases between them.

The chain carries TRBV7-3 and TRBJ2-1, with D tentatively TRBD1 (6 bases). V gave up 1 base and J gave up 8 bases, with 15 bases separating them. The CDR3 covers 15 residues. In germline, CDR1 is SGHTA, CDR2 FQGTGA. CDR3 sequence (DNA): TGTGCCAGCAGCTTAAGGGGGCCAGCCTCGGATGAGCAGTTCTTC. Amino acids: CASSLRGPASDEQFF.

The table lists this clonotype with many counts. This sequence joins TRBV19 and TRBJ1-2, with D unclear. V lost 3 bases and J 3 bases, leaving 11 bases between the germline ends. From germline, CDR1 is LNHDA and CDR2 SQIVND (reference sequence). This CDR3 spans 14 amino acids. In nucleotides, the CDR3 is TGTGCCAGTAGTATGACCCCGGATGACTATGGCTACACCTTC. Translated: CASSMTPDDYGYTF.

V usage is TRBV19 and J usage is TRBJ1-5, with TRBD1 matching over 7 bases. Trimming at V came to 7 bases and at J to 5 bases, leaving 2 bases not matched to a gene. The CDR3 is made up of 12 amino acids. The germline gives CDR1 LNHDA, CDR2 SQIVND (reference sequence). The CDR3: CASTDRDQPQHF. CDR3 nucleotide sequence: TGTGCCAGTACTGACAGGGATCAGCCCCAGCATTTT. The variable domain in full, completed from reference TRBV19 and TRBJ1-5, reads DGGITQSPKYLFRKEGQNVTLSCEQNLNHDAMYWYRQDPGQGLRLIYYSQIVNDFQKGDIAEGYSVSREKKESFPLTVTSAQKNPTAFYLCASTDRDQPQHFGDGTRLSIL.

This clonotype was detected only a few times. The rearrangement joins TRBV4-2 to TRBJ2-1; TRBD2 aligns across 13 bases. The CDR3 totals 15 residues. The J segment lost 7 bases and the V segment lost 0 bases, leaving 0 bases of the junction unmatched. Germline lookup yields CDR1 LGHNA and CDR2 YNFKEQ. CDR3 nucleotides: TGTGCCAGCAGCCAAGAGACTAGCGGGAGGAATGAGCAGTTCTTC. This codes for CASSQETSGRNEQFF.